Shown below are 27 T cell receptor beta chains from a single sample sequenced in a study of T cell responses to AZD1222 COVID-19 vaccine. Profiling relied on immunoSEQ multiplex PCR, and the TCRdb table lists in-frame clones only, not all of them. The sample lists roughly 150,000 clones; about 91% were seen once. The sample consisted of peripheral blood, taken on day 0 of MenACWY control vaccination. These receptor sequences come from an adult in good health.

The gene calls are TRBV19 and TRBJ1-3, with unresolved D. Trimming took 2 bases from V and 0 from J, leaving 5 bases between them. This CDR3 is built from 14 residues. The germline CDR1 and CDR2 sequences are LNHDA and SQIVND (reference sequence). The CDR3 protein is CASSISLSGNTIYF. The DNA for the CDR3 is TGTGCCAGTAGTATATCACTCTCTGGAAACACCATATATTTT.

The chain is built from TRBV3-1 (or the pseudogene TRBV3-2) and TRBJ1-2, with D perhaps TRBD1 (5 bases). Germline lookup yields CDR1 LGHDT and CDR2 YNNKEL (reference sequence). This CDR3 is 14 amino acids long. V was shortened by 0 bases and J by 8 bases, with 13 bases between the two germline ends. The CDR3 nucleotides read TGTGCCAGCAGCCAAGATCAAGGGGCGCGCGGCTACACCTTC. Translating gives CASSQDQGARGYTF.

The V and J genes are TRBV11-2 and TRBJ2-7, with TRBD2 identical over 10 bases. Germline CDR1 is SGHAT and CDR2 is FQNNGV. The CDR3 is made up of 15 amino acids. The V segment lost 5 bases and the J segment 3 bases; nucleotides outside the gene matches: 7. The CDR3 DNA reads as TGTGCCAGCAGCGGTGGGACTAGCGCAGACTACGAGCAGTACTTC. This codes for CASSGGTSADYEQYF.

V is TRBV4-2 and J is TRBJ1-1, with D possibly matching TRBD1 (5 bases). This CDR3 is 14 amino acids long. V was pared by 4 bases and J by 3 bases, with 12 bases between. The germline gives CDR1 LGHNA, CDR2 YNFKEQ. This CDR3 reads CASSRVLTDTEAFF. The DNA of the CDR3 is TGTGCCAGCAGCCGAGTCCTGACAGACACTGAAGCTTTCTTT.

V usage is TRBV29-1 and J usage is TRBJ2-7; 7 positions match TRBD2. Germline V gene data show CDR1 as SQVTM and CDR2 as ANQGSEA. V was clipped by 5 bases and J by 2 bases; unmatched bases: 15. The CDR3 totals 16 residues. The CDR3 DNA reads as TGCAGCGTTTCTCCCGCCACGGGGGAGGGACCCTACGAGCAGTACTTC. Its translation is CSVSPATGEGPYEQYF.

V and J are TRBV18 and TRBJ1-2, with TRBD1 matching over 8 bases. Trimming took 8 bases from V and 8 from J; bases not matched to a gene: 13. Germline CDR1 KGHSH, CDR2 LQKENI. The CDR3 length is 14 residues. CDR3 sequence: CASAGTGPIGGYTF. CDR3 DNA sequence: TGTGCCAGCGCCGGGACAGGTCCGATCGGGGGCTACACCTTC.

The chain joins TRBV7-6 to TRBJ1-2, with D maybe TRBD1 (6 bases). The V and J ends lost 5 bases and 12 bases respectively, with 22 bases between them. The CDR3 contains 14 residues. Germline CDR1 is SGHVS and CDR2 is FNYEAQ. CDR3 region: CASSPQSGTYANTF. CDR3 DNA: TGTGCCAGCAGCCCACAATCCGGGACATACGCCAACACCTTC.

The rearrangement joins TRBV29-1 to TRBJ2-7; D gene unclear. The germline V gene encodes CDR1 SQVTM and CDR2 ANQGSEA. CDR3 length equals 12 residues. V dropped 4 bases and J dropped 0 bases, with 7 bases sitting between them. CDR3 sequence: CSVGDGSYEQYF. The CDR3 bases are TGCAGCGTTGGCGACGGCTCCTACGAGCAGTACTTC.

The rearrangement joins TRBV27 to TRBJ2-7, with TRBD1 matching over 8 bases. Germline V gene data show CDR1 as MNHEY and CDR2 as SMNVEV (reference sequence). The V and J ends lost 4 bases and 6 bases, in that order; junction bases with no gene match: 17. CDR3 size: 17 residues. The DNA of the CDR3 is TGTGCCAGCAGTTCAACCCGACAGGGGCGATCCCTAAGCGAGCAGTACTTC. Translation gives CASSSTRQGRSLSEQYF.

The V and J genes are TRBV19 and TRBJ1-1; D ambiguous. V gave up 6 bases and J gave up 1 base, with 18 bases separating them. The CDR3 loop spans 16 amino acids. Germline V lookup: CDR1 LNHDA, CDR2 SQIVND (reference sequence). The chain's CDR3 is CASSNRSPGGNTEAFF. As DNA, the CDR3 is TGTGCCAGTAGCAACCGGAGTCCGGGCGGGAACACTGAAGCTTTCTTT.

CDR3 DNA sequence: TGTGCCAGCAGTGAATTCGGACCAGGTGGTACTGAAGCTTTCTTT. Its translation: CASSEFGPGGTEAFF. V and J are TRBV6-1 and TRBJ1-1, with unresolved D. V dropped 2 bases and J dropped 5 bases, with 15 bases sitting between them. CDR1 is MNHNS, CDR2 SASEGT, per germline. The CDR3 is made up of 15 amino acids.

The chain joins TRBV7-9 to TRBJ1-2, with D unresolved. CDR1 and CDR2 (germline): SEHNR, FQNEAQ (reference sequence). Trimming removed 1 base at V and 4 bases at J, with 13 bases between. The CDR3 sequence is 15 residues long. The CDR3 bases are TGTGCCAGCAGCTTAGATATAAGGACGCCCTATGGCTACACCTTC. Protein sequence: CASSLDIRTPYGYTF.

The CDR3 nucleotides read TGTGCCAGCAGCTTAGGGGGAGGGGGCAATCAGCCCCAGCATTTT. Amino acids: CASSLGGGGNQPQHF. The chain recombines TRBV7-6 with TRBJ1-5; D may be TRBD1 (5 bases). Germline CDR1 and CDR2: SGHVS and FNYEAQ. Trimming left V 1 base short and J 2 bases short, with 9 bases between. This CDR3 comprises 15 residues.

The chain combines TRBV20-1 with TRBJ1-2, with D perhaps TRBD1 (5 bases). This CDR3 contains 14 residues. Per germline, CDR1 DFQATT and CDR2 SNEGSKA (reference sequence). V dropped 3 bases and J dropped 0 bases, with 11 bases sitting between them. CDR3 coding DNA: TGCAGTGCTAGTGCCGACAGACCTAACTATGGCTACACCTTC. Residues: CSASADRPNYGYTF.

This clone has a handful of counts. The chain combines TRBV4-1 with TRBJ2-7, with D possibly matching TRBD2 (5 bases). The CDR3 totals 15 residues. Germline V gives CDR1 MGHRA, CDR2 YSYEKL. Trimming took 1 base from V and 2 from J, leaving 12 bases between them. Here the CDR3 reads CASSQGGLIPYEQYF. The CDR3 DNA is TGCGCCAGCAGCCAAGGAGGGTTGATACCCTACGAGCAGTACTTC.

The chain links TRBV4-1 to TRBJ1-5; perhaps TRBD1 as D (6 bases). Trimming left V 6 bases short and J 0 bases short, with 12 bases between. This CDR3 spans 15 amino acids. Germline V CDR1 and CDR2: MGHRA, YSYEKL. CDR3 in DNA: TGCGCCAGCAGTCCTTACAGGGATAGCAATCAGCCCCAGCATTTT. This gives the protein CASSPYRDSNQPQHF.

The J gene is TRBJ1-6, the V gene TRBV11-2; a weak D match, TRBD1 (5 bases). CDR1 is SGHAT, CDR2 FQNNGV, per germline. Trimming removed 5 bases from V and 10 bases from J, with 18 bases in between. The CDR3 loop spans 15 amino acids. CDR3 protein: CASSVADSTWSPLHF. The CDR3 bases are TGTGCCAGCAGCGTAGCCGACAGCACATGGTCACCCCTCCACTTT.

J is TRBJ1-5 and V is TRBV18, with D hard to call. Germline V gives CDR1 KGHSH, CDR2 LQKENI. V lost 4 bases, J lost 6 bases, and 13 bases lay in between. The CDR3 sequence is 14 residues long. The CDR3 loop is CASSLDPVTQPQHF. DNA for the CDR3: TGTGCCAGCTCACTCGACCCGGTGACTCAGCCCCAGCATTTT.

This chain links TRBV12-5 with TRBJ1-5, with TRBD1 identical over 11 bases. Per germline, CDR1 LGHNT and CDR2 FRNRAP. Unmatched junction bases numbered 9, after V lost 1 base and J lost 1 base. This CDR3 is 19 amino acids long. The CDR3 sequence: CASGLGTGGRSISNQPQHF. The CDR3, as DNA: TGTGCTAGTGGTTTGGGGACAGGGGGCAGAAGTATAAGCAATCAGCCCCAGCATTTT.

The chain joins TRBV18 to TRBJ1-4; D is unresolved. Germline V gives CDR1 KGHSH, CDR2 LQKENI. V was pared by 2 bases and J by 8 bases, with 12 bases between. The CDR3 is made up of 14 amino acids. In nucleotides, the CDR3 is TGTGCCAGCTCACCAGTCACGATGGGGGAAAAACTGTTTTTT. Translated: CASSPVTMGEKLFF. Full variable domain (rest looked up from reference TRBV18 and TRBJ1-4): NAGVMQNPRHLVRRRGQEARLRCSPMKGHSHVYWYRQLPEEGLKFMVYLQKENIIDESGMPKERFSAEFPKEGPSILRIQQVVRGDSAAYFCASSPVTMGEKLFFGSGTQLSVL.

The V call is TRBV29-1, the J call TRBJ2-7; D is unresolved. The V end lost 1 base, the J end lost 2 bases, and 12 bases lay between the germline ends. Germline CDR1 and CDR2: SQVTM and ANQGSEA. CDR3 length equals 14 residues. CDR3 amino acids: CSVEVVGSAYEQYF. The CDR3 DNA is TGCAGCGTTGAAGTGGTAGGGTCCGCCTACGAGCAGTACTTC.

The V gene is TRBV7-2, the J gene TRBJ1-5; no clear D gene. Germline-derived CDR1 and CDR2 are SGHTA and FQGNSA. V dropped 6 bases and J dropped 0 bases, with 6 bases sitting between them. There are 13 residues in the CDR3. CDR3 protein: CASRDNSNQPQHF. CDR3 DNA: TGTGCCAGCAGGGATAATAGCAATCAGCCCCAGCATTTT.

The CDR3 bases are TGTGCCTGGATCGAGGGACCATACGGCTACACCTTC. The encoded protein is CAWIEGPYGYTF. This chain joins TRBV30 and TRBJ1-2, with D perhaps TRBD1 (5 bases). Per germline, CDR1 GTSNPN and CDR2 SVGIG (reference sequence). The CDR3 consists of 12 residues. V lost 4 bases and J lost 8, with 14 bases in between.

The chain uses TRBV7-2 and TRBJ1-4, with 10 positions matching TRBD1. The J segment lost 6 bases and the V segment lost 0 bases, leaving 1 base of the junction unmatched. The CDR3 is 15 amino acids. CDR1 and CDR2 from the germline V gene are SGHTA and FQGNSA. The CDR3 DNA follows: TGTGCCAGCAGCTTAGCCGGGACAGGGGATGAAAAACTGTTTTTT. Protein: CASSLAGTGDEKLFF. The complete variable domain, with remaining parts taken from reference TRBV7-2 and TRBJ1-4, reads GAGVSQSPSNKVTEKGKDVELRCDPISGHTALYWYRQSLGQGLEFLIYFQGNSAPDKSGLPSDRFSAERTGGSVSTLTIQRTQQEDSAVYLCASSLAGTGDEKLFFGSGTQLSVL.

The V call is TRBV10-1, the J call TRBJ1-4; D might be TRBD1 (6 bases). V lost 6 bases and J 7 bases, leaving 15 bases between the germline ends. This CDR3 has 14 residues. The V gene's germline CDR1 is WNHNN and CDR2 SYGVQD (reference sequence). CDR3 in amino acids: CASRLGTRGEKLFF. Written as DNA, the CDR3 is TGCGCCAGCAGACTGGGGACCAGGGGTGAAAAACTGTTTTTT.

This chain joins TRBV19 and TRBJ2-3, with D possibly TRBD1 on 7 matching bases. CDR1 is LNHDA and CDR2 is SQIVND in the germline V gene (reference sequence). The CDR3 consists of 14 residues. Trimming took off 10 bases at V and 2 bases at J, with 16 bases between the two ends. The CDR3 is CATARGVNTDTQYF. The CDR3 nucleotides read TGTGCCACGGCCAGGGGGGTAAACACAGATACGCAGTATTTT.

This chain uses TRBV4-3 with TRBJ2-7; D is possibly TRBD2 (6 bases). V dropped 0 bases and J dropped 4 bases, with 10 bases sitting between them. This CDR3 has 14 residues. CDR1 and CDR2 from the germline V gene are LGHNA and YSLEER. The CDR3 protein is CASSQEGGPYEQYF. The CDR3 region has the DNA TGCGCCAGCAGCCAAGAGGGGGGACCGTACGAGCAGTACTTC.